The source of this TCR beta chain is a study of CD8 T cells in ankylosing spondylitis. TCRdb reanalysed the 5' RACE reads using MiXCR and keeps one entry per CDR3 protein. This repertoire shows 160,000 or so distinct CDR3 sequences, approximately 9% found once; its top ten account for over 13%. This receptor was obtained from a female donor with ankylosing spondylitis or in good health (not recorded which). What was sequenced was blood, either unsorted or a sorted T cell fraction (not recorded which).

Here the CDR3 reads CASSLVDRGYEQYF. In DNA form, the CDR3 reads TGTGCCAGCAGTTTAGTTGACAGGGGATACGAGCAGTACTTC. V is TRBV27 and J is TRBJ2-7; 8 nucleotides align to TRBD1. Trimming took 2 bases from V and 4 from J; bases not matched to a gene: 4. Germline V lookup: CDR1 MNHEY, CDR2 SMNVEV (reference sequence). This CDR3 contains 14 residues.